Each of the 31 T cell receptor beta chains below was sequenced from the same sample in a study of regulatory T cells in long-lasting Graves disease. Time point indicated: persistent/refractory GD, antithyroid drugs over 5 years with positive TRAb. Following extraction of RNA from PBMCs, that RNA was used to make the TCR library. With iRepertoire HTBI primers and Arm-PCR of CDR3 regions, TCR beta libraries were built. TCRdb re-derived calls from the multiplex PCR reads in MiXCR, one entry per CDR3 protein. In the table there are about 470,000 distinct CDR3 sequences, about 20% of which are singletons. The source material was peripheral blood mononuclear cells (PBMCs), sampled when the disease was refractory, from a patient treated with antithyroid drugs. The receptors shown here come from a female donor with Graves disease.

Concerning this clonotype: A far larger clone is just one base off, so this is likely a read error. CDR3 region: CASSHLAGTSESQYF. CDR3 DNA: TGTGCCAGCAGTCACTTAGCGGGGACCTCGGAGTCCCAGTACTTC. This chain joins TRBV2 and TRBJ2-5; TRBD2 matches 8 bases. The CDR3 spans 15 residues. V gave up 5 bases and J gave up 9 bases; unmatched junction bases: 14. CDR1 SNHLY and CDR2 FYNNEI come from the germline V gene.

The rearrangement joins TRBV3-1 to TRBJ1-1, with D possibly being TRBD1 (6 bases). Germline values: CDR1 LGHDT, CDR2 YNNKEL (reference sequence). The V end lost 0 bases, the J end lost 7 bases, and 15 bases lay between the germline ends. The CDR3 extends over 15 amino acids. DNA of the CDR3: TGTGCCAGCAGCCAAGATCGTTTGGACAGCAGTGAAGCTTTCTTT. It translates to CASSQDRLDSSEAFF.

The chain couples TRBV6-2 or TRBV6-3 to TRBJ1-1; TRBD1 is a possible D gene (6 bases). CDR1 and CDR2 from the germline V gene are MNHEY and SVGEGT. Trimming removed 4 bases from V and 4 bases from J, with 13 bases in between. The CDR3 loop spans 14 amino acids. The DNA of the CDR3 is TGTGCCAGCAGTTTCAGGGAAGGGGGCACTGAAGCTTTCTTT. Its translation: CASSFREGGTEAFF.

As to this clonotype: A much larger clone differs by one base, so this may be a read error. The chain uses TRBV3-1 and TRBJ2-5; D ambiguous. This CDR3 comprises 12 residues. Germline V gene sequence: CDR1 LGHDT, CDR2 YNNKEL (reference sequence). CDR3 DNA: TGTGCCAGCAGCCAAGTTGAAAAGACCCAGTGCTTC. Amino acids: CASSQVEKTQCF.

The V call is TRBV20-1, the J call TRBJ1-5; D perhaps matches TRBD1 (6 bases). The CDR3 has 13 residues. V shed 3 bases and J shed 4 bases, with 10 bases lying between them. Germline V gene lookup returns CDR1 DFQATT and CDR2 SNEGSKA (reference sequence). CDR3 in amino acids: CSASAGHNQPQHF. In DNA, the CDR3 is TGCAGTGCTAGTGCGGGACATAATCAGCCCCAGCATTTT.

This clonotype has a count of ten or more. The rearrangement links TRBV30 to TRBJ1-5, with TRBD1 matching over 8 bases. The germline V gene has CDR1 GTSNPN and CDR2 SVGIG (reference sequence). This CDR3 is built from 14 residues. V gave up 1 base and J gave up 6 bases; unmatched junction bases: 5. CDR3 bases: TGTGCCTGGAGTGCAGGACAGGGAGGTCAGCCCCAGCATTTT. It yields the protein CAWSAGQGGQPQHF.

Many counts were recorded for this clonotype. This sequence joins TRBV5-6 and TRBJ2-5; 8 bases agree with TRBD1. CDR3 size: 16 residues. V lost 0 bases to trimming and J lost 4 bases; unmatched junction nucleotides: 8. Germline V gene sequence: CDR1 SGHDT, CDR2 YYEEEE. CDR3 amino acids: CASSLEARTGRETQYF. In DNA form, the CDR3 reads TGTGCCAGCAGCTTGGAGGCACGGACAGGGCGAGAGACCCAGTACTTC. The complete variable domain, with remaining parts taken from reference TRBV5-6 and TRBJ2-5, reads DAGVTQSPTHLIKTRGQQVTLRCSPKSGHDTVSWYQQALGQGPQFIFQYYEEEERQRGNFPDRFSGHQFPNYSSELNVNALLLGDSALYLCASSLEARTGRETQYFGPGTRLLVL.

This clonotype was recorded at least ten times. The chain carries TRBV12-3 or TRBV12-4 and TRBJ1-4, with 9 bases identical to TRBD1. Germline trimming cut 6 bases from V and 4 bases from J; bases unmatched to any gene: 12. CDR3 length: 17 amino acids. In nucleotides, the CDR3 is TGTGCCAGCAGAAAACAGGGGGCTCGGGGAAATAATGAAAAACTGTTTTTT. Protein: CASRKQGARGNNEKLFF.

This clonotype was counted ten times or more. The chain couples TRBV28 to TRBJ1-2, with D perhaps TRBD1 (6 bases). The CDR3 runs 13 residues. CDR1 and CDR2 (germline): MDHEN, SYDVKM. V was pared by 5 bases and J by 4 bases, with 11 bases between. CDR3 sequence: CASSRTVGYGYTF. DNA for the CDR3: TGTGCCAGCAGTAGGACAGTCGGCTATGGCTACACCTTC.

The gene calls are TRBV19 and TRBJ2-7, with D perhaps TRBD2 (5 bases). Per germline, CDR1 LNHDA and CDR2 SQIVND (reference sequence). Trimming took off 2 bases at V and 6 bases at J, with 11 bases between the two ends. This CDR3 has 13 residues. This chain's CDR3 is CASSISGGSEQYF. The CDR3 nucleotides are TGTGCCAGTAGTATATCAGGTGGGAGCGAGCAGTACTTC.

This clonotype was counted many times. The chain recombines TRBV6-1 with TRBJ1-1; a weak D match, TRBD1 (6 bases). Germline CDR1 and CDR2: MNHNS and SASEGT. Trimming cost V 3 bases and J 2 bases, with 10 bases left between them. CDR3 length: 14 amino acids. CDR3 in amino acids: CASSDWDTNTEAFF. CDR3 nucleotide sequence: TGTGCCAGCAGTGACTGGGACACCAACACTGAAGCTTTCTTT.

This clonotype appeared a few times. The chain employs TRBV9 and TRBJ2-6; D remains unclear. With 4 bases removed from V and 4 bases from J, the gap between germline ends came to 9 bases. This CDR3 has 14 residues. Germline V gene data show CDR1 as SGDLS and CDR2 as YYNGEE. This chain's CDR3 is CASSIHLGANVLTF. The CDR3 nucleotides read TGTGCCAGCAGCATACACTTGGGGGCCAACGTCCTGACTTTC.

This chain connects TRBV6-1 to TRBJ1-2, with D perhaps TRBD1 (6 bases). The CDR3 has 17 amino acids. The germline V and J ends were trimmed by 5 bases and 0 bases, with 19 bases remaining between them. The germline V gene encodes CDR1 MNHNS and CDR2 SASEGT. This chain's CDR3 is CASSNPGSTGANYGYTF. In nucleotides, the CDR3 is TGTGCCAGCAGTAACCCGGGGTCGACAGGCGCTAACTATGGCTACACCTTC.

This clonotype has just a few counts. The V gene is TRBV27, the J gene TRBJ2-7; D possibly corresponds to TRBD2 (6 bases). The V gene's germline CDR1 is MNHEY and CDR2 SMNVEV (reference sequence). This CDR3 has 13 residues. V lost 2 bases and J lost 7, with 12 bases in between. CDR3 protein: CASSLGGTGEQYF. CDR3 nucleotides: TGTGCCAGCAGTTTAGGGGGGACGGGTGAGCAGTACTTC.

This clonotype was picked up a small number of times. This chain uses TRBV7-8 with TRBJ1-1, with no clear D. The CDR3 is 15 amino acids. V was cut by 1 base and J by 6 bases, with 15 bases left in between. Germline V gene data show CDR1 as SGHVS and CDR2 as FQNEAQ. The CDR3 protein is CASSLGPGSGAEAFF. CDR3 coding DNA: TGTGCCAGCAGCTTAGGTCCGGGCTCGGGAGCTGAAGCTTTCTTT. Full variable domain (rest looked up from reference TRBV7-8 and TRBJ1-1): GAGVSQSPRYKVAKRGQDVALRCDPISGHVSLFWYQQALGQGPEFLTYFQNEAQLDKSGLPSDRFFAERPEGSVSTLKIQRTQQEDSAVYLCASSLGPGSGAEAFFGQGTRLTVV.

This clonotype was detected ten times or more. The V and J genes are TRBV28 and TRBJ1-4; D not certain. There are 13 residues in the CDR3. Per the germline V gene, CDR1 is MDHEN and CDR2 is SYDVKM. Trimming removed 4 bases at V and 8 bases at J, with 11 bases between. The CDR3 protein is CASSYAVEEKLFF. In DNA form, the CDR3 reads TGTGCCAGCAGTTACGCAGTAGAGGAAAAACTGTTTTTT.

This clonotype was recorded many times. One end of the junction fails to match germline, which may point to a read error. This chain connects TRBV27 to TRBJ1-5; TRBD1 aligns across 9 bases. This CDR3 is 14 amino acids long. Germline-derived CDR1 and CDR2 are MNHEY and SMNVEV (reference sequence). The CDR3 coding sequence is TGTGCCAGCGGTTTCGGGACAGGGACTCAGCCCCAGCATTTT. This translates into CASGFGTGTQPQHF.

As concerns this clonotype: The junction shows a germline mismatch at one end, possibly a read error. V is TRBV3-1 and J is TRBJ2-5; 10 nucleotides agree with TRBD2. The V gene's germline CDR1 is LGHDT and CDR2 YNNKEL (reference sequence). There are 15 residues in the CDR3. The CDR3 is CAGSPGTSVIGTQYF. CDR3 in DNA: TGTGCCGGCAGCCCCGGGACTAGCGTCATAGGGACCCAGTACTTC.

As to this clonotype: Since a much larger clone is just one base distant, this may be a read error. The chain recombines TRBV6-1 with TRBJ1-2, with D possibly TRBD1 on 6 matching bases. Trimming took off 6 bases at V and 0 bases at J, with 11 bases between the two ends. Per the germline V gene, CDR1 is MNHNS and CDR2 is SASEGT. The CDR3 is made up of 14 amino acids. The CDR3 loop reads CASRATGANYGYTF. In DNA, the CDR3 is TGTGCCAGCAGGGCGACAGGAGCTAACTATGGCTACACCTTC.

This clonotype was detected only a few times. The chain carries TRBV7-3 and TRBJ2-1, with 7 bases fitting TRBD2. Looked up from germline, CDR1 is SGHTA and CDR2 is FQGTGA. CDR3 length: 14 amino acids. The V segment lost 1 base and the J segment 6 bases; nucleotides outside the gene matches: 3. CDR3 coding DNA: TGTGCCAGCAGCTTAATTCCTAGCGGCAATGAGCAGTTCTTC. This codes for CASSLIPSGNEQFF.

This clonotype showed up many times. This chain connects TRBV30 to TRBJ1-2; D is undetermined. Germline assignment: CDR1 GTSNPN and CDR2 SVGIG (reference sequence). The CDR3 is 12 residues long. The V gene lost 2 bases and the J gene lost 8 bases, with 12 bases spanning the gap. CDR3 nucleotide sequence: TGTGCCTGGAGTAACGGGAGGAGCGGCTACACCTTC. It yields the protein CAWSNGRSGYTF.

This clonotype was recorded at least ten times. The V gene is TRBV12-3 or TRBV12-4, the J gene TRBJ2-7; D possibly corresponds to TRBD1 (5 bases). The length of the CDR3 is 15 residues. Deletions cut 2 bases from V and 7 bases from J, with 18 bases between. The CDR3 nucleotides are TGTGCCAGCAGTTTATTTGATGGGGCGGTGGTTGAGCAGTACTTC. The encoded protein is CASSLFDGAVVEQYF.

This clonotype was recorded at least ten times. The V and J genes are TRBV6-1 and TRBJ2-7, with 8 bases fitting TRBD1. The V segment lost 2 bases and the J segment 5 bases; nucleotides outside the gene matches: 5. The CDR3 is 14 residues long. In germline, CDR1 is MNHNS, CDR2 SASEGT. CDR3 sequence (DNA): TGTGCCAGCAGTGAAATAACAGGGGGACACGAGCAGTACTTC. As protein: CASSEITGGHEQYF.

V is TRBV28 and J is TRBJ1-2; TRBD1 might be the D (5 bases). The germline CDR1 and CDR2 sequences are MDHEN and SYDVKM. The ends were cut back, 4 bases at V and 4 bases at J, with 10 bases in the middle. CDR3 length: 13 residues. In DNA form, the CDR3 reads TGTGCCAGCAGTTCTCCGGGACCCTATGGCTACACCTTC. This gives the protein CASSSPGPYGYTF.

V is TRBV19 and J is TRBJ1-6; D gene ambiguous. The CDR3 length is 16 residues. Germline CDR1 and CDR2: LNHDA and SQIVND (reference sequence). Trimming stripped 6 bases from V and 0 bases from J, with 12 bases between. This CDR3 is CASREELNSYNSPLHF. CDR3 coding DNA: TGTGCCAGTAGAGAAGAGCTGAACTCCTATAATTCACCCCTCCACTTT.

The chain uses TRBV3-1 and TRBJ2-4, with D tentatively TRBD1 or TRBD2 (6 bases each). V dropped 0 bases and J dropped 9 bases, with 15 bases sitting between them. The CDR3 is made up of 15 amino acids. Per the germline V gene, CDR1 is LGHDT and CDR2 is YNNKEL (reference sequence). The CDR3 loop is CASSQDWGWGAIQYF. The CDR3 DNA reads as TGTGCCAGCAGCCAAGATTGGGGCTGGGGGGCCATTCAGTACTTC.

J is TRBJ1-2 and V is TRBV4-2; the D gene is possibly TRBD1 (5 bases). Germline CDR1 is LGHNA and CDR2 is YNFKEQ. CDR3 length: 13 amino acids. V gave up 3 bases and J gave up 8 bases, with 13 bases separating them. The CDR3 DNA reads TGTGCCAGCAGCCACCGGGACCCAAGAGGCTACACCTTC. Translating gives CASSHRDPRGYTF.

The chain recombines TRBV12-5 with TRBJ2-7, with D perhaps being TRBD1 or TRBD2 (6 bases each). V lost 2 bases and J lost 3, with 11 bases in between. Germline V gives CDR1 LGHNT, CDR2 FRNRAP. The CDR3 spans 14 residues. DNA for the CDR3: TGTGCTAGTGGTTTGAACAGGGAGGACTACGAGCAGTACTTC. Its translation: CASGLNREDYEQYF.

This clonotype was picked up a small number of times. This chain links TRBV5-1 with TRBJ2-1, with 15 bases identical to TRBD2. CDR3 size: 15 residues. Germline V gene lookup returns CDR1 SGHRS and CDR2 YFSETQ. After removal of 3 bases from V and 7 bases from J, the junction contained 2 bases not matched to a gene. Here the CDR3 reads CASSWGLAGGNEQFF. DNA for the CDR3: TGCGCCAGCAGCTGGGGACTAGCGGGAGGAAATGAGCAGTTCTTC.

The chain uses TRBV28 and TRBJ2-1; D possibly corresponds to TRBD2 (6 bases). Germline V gene data show CDR1 as MDHEN and CDR2 as SYDVKM. CDR3 length: 15 amino acids. V was trimmed by 5 bases and J by 1 base, leaving 12 bases between them. The CDR3 bases are TGTGCCAGCAGTCCCCGAGGGAGGTCCTACAATGAGCAGTTCTTC. As protein: CASSPRGRSYNEQFF.

The CDR3 reads CSAGDVGQNYEQYF. The CDR3 region has the DNA TGCAGTGCAGGGGACGTCGGACAGAACTACGAGCAGTACTTC. V is TRBV20-1 and J is TRBJ2-7, with D perhaps matching TRBD1 (6 bases). V was trimmed by 6 bases and J by 3 bases, leaving 18 bases between them. Germline V gene sequence: CDR1 DFQATT, CDR2 SNEGSKA (reference sequence). There are 14 residues in the CDR3.